Listed below are T cell receptor beta chains from one sample, sequenced in a study of T cell responses to AZD1222 COVID-19 vaccine. The assay was immunoSEQ multiplex PCR, and TCRdb's table has in-frame clones only and misses some. The sample lists approximately 110,000 clones; roughly 90% were seen once. The material sequenced was peripheral blood, taken on day 0 of AZD1222 vaccination. These receptors all come from an adult in good health. Each CDR3 is given with its conserved first and last residue. D genes are given only for firm matches. Only part of the rows carry a size: once, few, many, or a class if the clone is expanded.

V	size	J	D	CDR3	DNA
TRBV3-1/TRBV3-2	NA	TRBJ2-5	TRBD2	CASSQDNLAGQETQYF	TGTGCCAGCAGCCAAGATAACCTAGCGGGGCAAGAGACCCAGTACTTC
TRBV7-8	NA	TRBJ1-6	TRBD1	CASSLVSGQGLSPLHF	TGTGCCAGCAGCTTAGTCTCTGGACAGGGGTTATCACCCCTCCACTTT
TRBV18	NA	TRBJ2-5	NA	CASSPISGEEETQYF	TGTGCCAGCTCACCTATATCCGGCGAGGAAGAGACCCAGTACTTC
TRBV3-1/TRBV3-2	NA	TRBJ2-7	TRBD1	CASSQDRARSEQYF	TGTGCCAGCAGCCAGGACAGGGCCAGGAGCGAGCAGTACTTC
TRBV10-3	NA	TRBJ2-1	NA	CAIGLSSDISGNEQFF	TGTGCCATCGGCTTATCTAGCGACATCTCCGGAAATGAGCAGTTCTTC
TRBV19	NA	TRBJ2-5	TRBD1	CASSSGQGRWETQYF	TGTGCCAGTAGTTCGGGACAGGGGAGGTGGGAGACCCAGTACTTC
TRBV5-5	NA	TRBJ2-7	TRBD1	CASSFRQGPYEQYF	TGTGCCAGCAGCTTTAGACAGGGACCCTACGAGCAGTACTTC
TRBV28	NA	TRBJ1-3	NA	CASSLPQGSGNTIYF	TGTGCCAGCAGTCTCCCCCAGGGCTCTGGAAACACCATATATTTT
TRBV11-2	NA	TRBJ1-1	TRBD1	CASSPRGLGNTEAFF	TGTGCCAGCAGCCCAAGGGGGCTCGGAAACACTGAAGCTTTCTTT
TRBV12-2	NA	TRBJ2-1	NA	CASRRRLRLAGGPSSEQFF	TGTGCAAGTCGCCGCAGGCTAAGGCTAGCGGGAGGGCCTTCGAGTGAGCAGTTCTTC
TRBV15	NA	TRBJ2-3	TRBD2	CATSRGRSGGTETQYF	TGTGCCACCAGCAGAGGGAGATCGGGGGGTACTGAGACGCAGTATTTT
TRBV9	NA	TRBJ2-5	TRBD2	CASSNAGTSLFQETQYF	TGTGCCAGCAGTAACGCCGGGACTAGCCTATTCCAAGAGACCCAGTACTTC
TRBV4-1	NA	TRBJ1-2	NA	CASSQGGRATLKGGYTF	TGCGCCAGCAGCCAAGGTGGCAGGGCAACATTAAAAGGAGGCTACACCTTC
TRBV13	NA	TRBJ2-1	NA	CASSSYGGSEQFF	TGTGCCAGCAGCTCTTATGGGGGGAGTGAGCAGTTCTTC
TRBV9	NA	TRBJ1-2	TRBD1	CASSYQLTGKLDGYTF	TGTGCCAGCAGCTACCAATTGACAGGGAAACTTGATGGCTACACCTTC
TRBV7-8	once	TRBJ1-6	NA	CASSLESGVYSPLHF	TGTGCCAGCAGCTTAGAATCAGGGGTCTATTCACCCCTCCACTTT
TRBV6-4	NA	TRBJ2-3	NA	CASSAARISSPRTDTQYF	TGTGCCAGCAGTGCCGCCCGGATCTCTAGCCCCCGCACAGATACGCAGTATTTT
TRBV27	NA	TRBJ1-5	TRBD1	CASSLNGQGNQPQHF	TGTGCCAGCAGTTTAAACGGACAGGGTAACCAGCCCCAGCATTTT
TRBV5-6	once	TRBJ1-4	NA	CASSLRGIGFNEKLFF	TGTGCCAGCAGTTTGCGGGGGATAGGGTTTAATGAAAAACTGTTTTTT
TRBV5-1	NA	TRBJ2-1	TRBD2	CASSLAGTSQNEQFF	TGCGCCAGCAGCTTGGCCGGGACTAGTCAAAATGAGCAGTTCTTC
TRBV6-5	NA	TRBJ1-6	TRBD1	CASMIGQAYNSPLHF	TGTGCCAGCATGATAGGACAGGCCTATAATTCACCCCTCCACTTT
TRBV19	NA	TRBJ2-1	NA	CASSSERAGLNEQFF	TGTGCCAGTAGTTCGGAGAGAGCAGGTCTCAATGAGCAGTTCTTC
TRBV6-5	once	TRBJ2-7	TRBD1	CASSRQGPSYEQYF	TGTGCCAGCAGTCGACAGGGGCCCTCCTACGAGCAGTACTTC
TRBV5-4	NA	TRBJ2-7	NA	CASSPLEGAYEQYF	TGTGCCAGCAGTCCCCTTGAGGGGGCCTACGAGCAGTACTTC
TRBV2	NA	TRBJ1-4	NA	CASSELRLNEKLFF	TGTGCCAGCAGTGAGCTCAGATTAAATGAAAAACTGTTTTTT
TRBV29-1	NA	TRBJ1-2	TRBD1	CSVGTGTGYGYTF	TGCAGCGTGGGTACCGGGACAGGTTATGGCTACACCTTC
TRBV7-9	few	TRBJ1-3	NA	CASSLTIGGLAGNTIYF	TGTGCCAGCAGCTTAACGATCGGAGGCCTGGCAGGAAACACCATATATTTT
TRBV27	NA	TRBJ2-1	TRBD2	CASSLRGGPNNEQFF	TGTGCCAGCAGTTTACGGGGGGGACCCAACAATGAGCAGTTCTTC
TRBV11-2	NA	TRBJ1-1	NA	CASSHMAWDTEAFF	TGTGCCAGCAGCCACATGGCGTGGGACACTGAAGCTTTCTTT
TRBV19	once	TRBJ2-1	TRBD1	CASSTGTGHRVYNEQFF	TGTGCCAGTAGTACCGGGACAGGGCATCGGGTTTACAATGAGCAGTTCTTC
TRBV12-3/TRBV12-4	NA	TRBJ2-3	TRBD2	CASSLGLADTQYF	TGTGCCAGCAGTCTTGGACTAGCTGATACGCAGTATTTT
TRBV19	NA	TRBJ1-1	TRBD1	CASSPGQGNTEAFF	TGTGCCAGTAGTCCCGGACAGGGAAATACTGAAGCTTTCTTT
TRBV4-1	NA	TRBJ2-2	NA	CASSPGLSTGELFF	TGCGCCAGCAGCCCCGGACTCTCCACCGGGGAGCTGTTTTTT
TRBV4-1	NA	TRBJ2-3	TRBD2	CASSQDPLAGGLGDTQYF	TGCGCCAGCAGCCAAGATCCCCTAGCGGGAGGGCTGGGAGATACGCAGTATTTT
TRBV24-1	NA	TRBJ1-1	NA	CAALQGLNTEAFF	TGTGCCGCCCTACAGGGTTTAAACACTGAAGCTTTCTTT
TRBV5-1	NA	TRBJ2-4	NA	CASSTEPQNIQYF	TGCGCCAGCAGCACCGAGCCCCAAAACATTCAGTACTTC
TRBV13	NA	TRBJ2-3	NA	CASSLGLGPDTQYF	TGTGCCAGCAGCTTAGGCCTCGGGCCAGATACGCAGTATTTT
TRBV30	NA	TRBJ1-4	NA	CAWTVGNPNEKLFF	TGTGCCTGGACTGTTGGCAACCCGAACGAAAAACTGTTTTTT
TRBV7-2	NA	TRBJ1-3	NA	CASSSGALNSGNTIYF	TGTGCCAGCAGCTCTGGGGCACTCAACTCTGGAAACACCATATATTTT
TRBV7-8	once	TRBJ2-7	TRBD2	CASSLSGLAPYEQYF	TGTGCCAGCAGCTTATCTGGACTAGCCCCTTACGAGCAGTACTTC
TRBV29-1	NA	TRBJ1-3	NA	CSVVTQGNTIYF	TGCAGCGTTGTAACCCAGGGAAACACCATATATTTT
TRBV19	NA	TRBJ1-2	TRBD1	CASSTYTGDGYTF	TGTGCCAGTAGTACCTATACAGGGGACGGCTACACCTTC
TRBV11-3	NA	TRBJ2-2	NA	CASSFAGGATTGELFF	TGTGCCAGCAGCTTTGCCGGGGGAGCGACCACCGGGGAGCTGTTTTTT
TRBV4-1	NA	TRBJ2-7	TRBD2	CASSQERTAGGPPEQYF	TGCGCCAGCAGCCAAGAGAGGACAGCGGGAGGGCCCCCCGAGCAGTACTTC
TRBV2	NA	TRBJ1-5	NA	CASRSGEPRQPQHF	TGTGCCAGCAGGTCGGGGGAGCCCAGGCAGCCCCAGCATTTT
TRBV4-1	NA	TRBJ2-2	NA	CASSLDSNTGELFF	TGCGCCAGCAGCCTAGACTCGAACACCGGGGAGCTGTTTTTT
TRBV19	NA	TRBJ2-3	TRBD1	CASSFGTGQDTQYF	TGTGCCAGTAGTTTCGGGACAGGGCAAGATACGCAGTATTTT
TRBV5-1	NA	TRBJ1-1	NA	CASSLERPTEAFF	TGCGCCAGCAGCTTGGAACGTCCCACTGAAGCTTTCTTT
TRBV24-1	NA	TRBJ1-5	TRBD1	CATSEPGTGGNQPQHF	TGTGCCACCAGTGAGCCCGGGACAGGGGGAAATCAGCCCCAGCATTTT
TRBV30	NA	TRBJ1-5	NA	CAWSVPWSNQPQHF	TGTGCCTGGAGTGTACCTTGGAGCAATCAGCCCCAGCATTTT
TRBV19	NA	TRBJ2-7	NA	CASSIGQGAYEQYF	TGTGCCAGTAGTATAGGGCAGGGTGCCTACGAGCAGTACTTC
TRBV20-1	NA	TRBJ2-7	NA	CSASQYEQYF	TGCAGTGCTAGCCAATACGAGCAGTACTTC
TRBV21-1	NA	TRBJ2-5	NA	CASITQGAKTQYF	TGTGCCAGCATCACCCAGGGGGCGAAGACCCAGTACTTC
TRBV7-2	NA	TRBJ1-2	TRBD1	CASSKWTGGYGYTF	TGTGCCAGCAGCAAGTGGACAGGGGGCTATGGCTACACCTTC
TRBV7-9	NA	TRBJ2-7	TRBD2	CASSLSGDSYEQYF	TGTGCCAGCAGCTTGAGCGGGGACTCCTACGAGCAGTACTTC
TRBV2	NA	TRBJ1-5	NA	CASSEGQGGFQPQHF	TGTGCCAGCAGTGAAGGCCAGGGAGGATTTCAGCCCCAGCATTTT
TRBV3-1/TRBV3-2	NA	TRBJ2-7	TRBD1	CASSQQGASDEQYF	TGTGCCAGCAGCCAACAGGGGGCGTCAGACGAGCAGTACTTC
TRBV2	NA	TRBJ1-5	NA	CASTLTGQPQHF	TGTGCCAGCACCTTAACAGGACAGCCCCAGCATTTT
TRBV19	NA	TRBJ2-6	TRBD2	CASSSPGRADSGANVLTF	TGTGCCAGTAGTTCCCCGGGGAGGGCCGACTCTGGGGCCAACGTCCTGACTTTC
TRBV6-5	once	TRBJ1-2	NA	CASIAGQGPYGYTF	TGTGCCAGCATAGCCGGGCAGGGTCCCTATGGCTACACCTTC